The clone carrying this T cell receptor beta chain was counted between two and nine times. Gene names and germline match the mouse. With the read ending 4 residues before the CDR3 end, the germline J gene is used to fill in that end. RNA extraction and reverse transcription yielded cDNA as sequencing template. Data came from immunoSEQ multiplex PCR; TCRdb stores just in-frame clones and leaves some out. The sample offers roughly 260,000 clones and no singletons, the top ten holding 0.9% to 1.5%. The length of the CDR3 is 15 residues. Germline CDR1 FNHDT, CDR2 SITEND (reference sequence). The J segment lost 0 bases and the V segment lost 5 bases, leaving 4 bases of the junction unmatched. The data were obtained in a study of CD8+ T cells in alopecia areata. Scientists pooled cutaneous lymph node cells and sorted them on CD4, CD8alpha, NKG2D, NKG2ACE and other markers.

The material sequenced was CD4+ T cells sorted from a lymph node. This chain joins TRBV19 and TRBJ2-3; 9 bases match TRBD1. The TCR sequence derives from a C3H/HeJ mouse with alopecia areata. Strain haplotype at MHC: H2-k. Here the CDR3 reads CASSPDRGSAETLYF. The sequenced CDR3 bases are TGTGCCAGCAGCCCTGACAGGGGGAGTGCAGAA. Using reference TRBV19 and TRBJ2-3 for the parts outside the CDR3, the full variable domain is GGIITQTPKFLIGQEGQKLTLKCQQNFNHDTMYWYRQDSGKGLRLIYYSITENDLQKGDLSEGYDASREKKSSFSLTVTSAQKNEMAVFLCASSPDRGSAETLYFGSGTRLTVL.